What follows is one TCR beta chain and its context. The target antigen is unknown. The data belong to a study of T cell responses to AZD1222 COVID-19 vaccine. Study-wide points: Spike-specific TCRs gained breadth and depth after people received two AZD1222 doses. Along spike, vaccine-associated CD4 TCRs were found throughout, with dominance at 160-218 and 743-854. Every sample of the repertoires postdated the peak T cell response. Just a handful of AZD1222 recipients tested seropositive at baseline.

Assay: immunoSEQ multiplex PCR; the TCRdb copy retains only in-frame clones and omits some. Of roughly 150,000 clones listed, almost 95% are singletons. The germline gives CDR1 SGDLS, CDR2 YYNGEE. This CDR3 region has 14 residues. V was cut by 2 bases and J by 0 bases, with 7 bases left in between. This chain connects TRBV9 to TRBJ2-3; D not resolved. The sequenced sample was peripheral blood, obtained on day 0 of AZD1222 vaccination. The source is an adult in good health. This CDR3 reads CASSVFTSTDTQYF. The CDR3, as DNA: TGTGCCAGCAGCGTCTTTACTAGCACAGATACGCAGTATTTT.